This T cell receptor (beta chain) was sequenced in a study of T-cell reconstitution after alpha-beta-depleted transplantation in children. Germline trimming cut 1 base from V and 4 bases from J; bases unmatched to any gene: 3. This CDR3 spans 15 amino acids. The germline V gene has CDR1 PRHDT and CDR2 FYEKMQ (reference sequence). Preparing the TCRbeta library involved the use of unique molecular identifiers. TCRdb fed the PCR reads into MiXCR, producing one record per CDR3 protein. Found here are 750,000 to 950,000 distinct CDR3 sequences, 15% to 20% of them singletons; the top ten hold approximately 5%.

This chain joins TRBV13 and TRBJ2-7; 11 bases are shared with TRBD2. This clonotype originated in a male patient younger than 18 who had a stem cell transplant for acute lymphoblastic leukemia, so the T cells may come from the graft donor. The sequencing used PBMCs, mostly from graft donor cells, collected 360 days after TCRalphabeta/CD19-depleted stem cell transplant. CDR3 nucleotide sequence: TGTGCCAGCAGCTTAGTGGGACTAGCGGATTACGAGCAGTACTTC. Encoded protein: CASSLVGLADYEQYF. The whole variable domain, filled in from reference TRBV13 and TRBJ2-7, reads AAGVIQSPRHLIKEKRETATLKCYPIPRHDTVYWYQQGPGQDPQFLISFYEKMQSDKGSIPDRFSAQQFSDYHSELNMSSLELGDSALYFCASSLVGLADYEQYFGPGTRLTVT.